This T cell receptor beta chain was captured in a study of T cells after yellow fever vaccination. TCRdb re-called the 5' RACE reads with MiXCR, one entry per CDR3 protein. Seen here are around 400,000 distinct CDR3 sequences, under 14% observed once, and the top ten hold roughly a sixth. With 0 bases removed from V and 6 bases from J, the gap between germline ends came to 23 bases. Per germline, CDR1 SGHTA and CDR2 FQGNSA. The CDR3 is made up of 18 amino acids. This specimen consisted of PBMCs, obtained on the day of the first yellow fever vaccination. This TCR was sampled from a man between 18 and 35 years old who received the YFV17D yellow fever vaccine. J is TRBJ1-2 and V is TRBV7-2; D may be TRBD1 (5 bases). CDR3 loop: CASSLANRQVGSVHGYTF. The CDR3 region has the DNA TGTGCCAGCAGCTTAGCGAACAGGCAGGTCGGGTCGGTGCATGGCTACACCTTC. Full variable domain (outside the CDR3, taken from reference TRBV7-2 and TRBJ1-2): GAGVSQSPSNKVTEKGKDVELRCDPISGHTALYWYRQSLGQGLEFLIYFQGNSAPDKSGLPSDRFSAERTGGSVSTLTIQRTQQEDSAVYLCASSLANRQVGSVHGYTFGSGTRLTVV.